This entry lists 31 T cell receptor beta chains sequenced from one sample in a study of radiotherapy plus CTLA-4 blockade in lung cancer. Libraries were prepared by immunoSEQ multiplex PCR; TCRdb keeps only in-frame clonotypes and omits some of them. The sample includes approximately 28,000 clones, roughly 80% of them seen just once. Material: peripheral blood, obtained from a patient treated with radiotherapy plus ipilimumab. The receptors come from a human donor with non-small cell lung cancer who had stable disease on radiotherapy plus ipilimumab.

This clone was seen a single time. For the CDR3, the DNA is TGTGCCGGACAGGGGGCGCAGGACACCGGGGAGCTGTTTTTT. It specifies CAGQGAQDTGELFF. The rearrangement joins TRBV2 to TRBJ2-2; 11 nucleotides line up with TRBD1. V lost 11 bases and J lost 3; bases outside the gene matches: 5. Looked up from germline, CDR1 is SNHLY and CDR2 is FYNNEI. This CDR3 has 14 amino acids. Complete variable domain (other parts from reference TRBV2 and TRBJ2-2): EPEVTQTPSHQVTQMGQEVILRCVPISNHLYFYWYRQILGQKVEFLVSFYNNEISEKSEIFDDQFSVERPDGSNFTLKIRSTKLEDSAMYFCAGQGAQDTGELFFGEGSRLTVL.

The J gene is TRBJ1-1, the V gene TRBV6-5, with D maybe TRBD1 (6 bases). The germline V gene has CDR1 MNHEY and CDR2 SVGAGI. CDR3 length: 13 residues. The V and J ends lost 7 bases and 1 base respectively, with 10 bases between them. CDR3 in DNA: TGTGCCAGCACCCCCAGGGGGAACACTGAAGCTTTCTTT. Translated: CASTPRGNTEAFF.

This rearrangement joins TRBV27 to TRBJ1-6; TRBD1 agrees at 7 bases. The germline V gene has CDR1 MNHEY and CDR2 SMNVEV (reference sequence). J gave up 3 bases and V 7 bases, and 6 bases lay outside the gene matches. The CDR3 runs 15 residues. The CDR3 loop reads CASKLNRGYNSPLHF. The CDR3 coding sequence is TGTGCCAGCAAACTTAACAGGGGCTATAATTCACCCCTCCACTTT.

The gene calls are TRBV5-1 and TRBJ2-3; 9 bases match TRBD2. V dropped 0 bases and J dropped 6; count of bases not matched to a gene: 5. The germline gives CDR1 SGHRS, CDR2 YFSETQ. This CDR3 contains 15 residues. For the CDR3, the DNA is TGCGCCAGCAGCTTGGTTGGGACTAGCCGCGATACGCAGTATTTT. Translation gives CASSLVGTSRDTQYF.

The V and J genes are TRBV6-1 and TRBJ1-1, with D hard to call. This CDR3 comprises 13 residues. Between the trimmed V and J ends, which lost 3 bases and 0 bases, there was a span of 5 bases. The germline CDR1 and CDR2 sequences are MNHNS and SASEGT. The CDR3 DNA reads TGTGCCAGCAGTGACAGGATGAACACTGAAGCTTTCTTT. It translates to CASSDRMNTEAFF.

This chain uses TRBV30 with TRBJ1-2, with D uncertain. V was cut by 3 bases and J by 8 bases, with 16 bases left in between. Germline CDR1 GTSNPN, CDR2 SVGIG (reference sequence). The length of the CDR3 is 13 residues. Here the CDR3 DNA reads TGTGCCTGGAGAGGGATCCGGGCCGGAGGCTACACCTTC. It is translated as CAWRGIRAGGYTF. Drawing the rest from reference TRBV30 and TRBJ1-2, the complete variable domain is SQTIHQWPATLVQPVGSPLSLECTVEGTSNPNLYWYRQAAGRGLQLLFYSVGIGQISSEVPQNLSASRPQDRQFILSSKKLLLSDSGFYLCAWRGIRAGGYTFGSGTRLTVV.

In its sample, this clone was seen a few times. The V and J genes are TRBV4-2 and TRBJ2-3, with TRBD1 matching over 7 bases. V lost 1 base to trimming and J lost 0 bases; unmatched junction nucleotides: 4. The CDR3 has 16 residues. The germline CDR1 and CDR2 sequences are LGHNA and YNFKEQ. The CDR3 is CASSQATGRSTDTQYF. DNA of the CDR3: TGTGCCAGCAGCCAAGCGACAGGGCGGAGCACAGATACGCAGTATTTT.

The chain combines TRBV11-2 with TRBJ1-3; D unresolved. Germline V gene lookup returns CDR1 SGHAT and CDR2 FQNNGV. CDR3 length: 13 residues. With 5 bases removed from V and 1 base from J, the gap between germline ends came to 6 bases. CDR3 region: CASSTNSGNTIYF. The CDR3, as DNA: TGTGCCAGCAGCACCAATTCTGGAAACACCATATATTTT.

This clone has only a few counts. The rearrangement uses TRBV7-3 and TRBJ2-6; D not resolved. Germline lookup yields CDR1 SGHTA and CDR2 FQGTGA. There are 15 residues in the CDR3. Between the trimmed V and J ends, which lost 5 bases and 0 bases, there was a span of 8 bases. CDR3 in amino acids: CASSPQLSGANVLTF. CDR3 nucleotide sequence: TGTGCCAGCAGCCCACAGCTCTCTGGGGCCAACGTCCTGACTTTC.

CDR3 loop: CASSQSRAEGDTQYF. The CDR3 nucleotides are TGTGCCAGCTCACAATCTAGGGCCGAGGGAGATACGCAGTATTTT. This chain joins TRBV18 and TRBJ2-3, with D perhaps TRBD2 (5 bases). CDR3 length: 15 amino acids. Looked up from germline, CDR1 is KGHSH and CDR2 is LQKENI. V dropped 4 bases and J dropped 5 bases, with 16 bases sitting between them. Full variable domain (outside the CDR3, taken from reference TRBV18 and TRBJ2-3): NAGVMQNPRHLVRRRGQEARLRCSPMKGHSHVYWYRQLPEEGLKFMVYLQKENIIDESGMPKERFSAEFPKEGPSILRIQQVVRGDSAAYFCASSQSRAEGDTQYFGPGTRLTVL.

With respect to this clone: This CDR3 is also generated by other DNA sequences in the sample. V usage is TRBV11-2 and J usage is TRBJ1-5, with a weak D call TRBD1 (6 bases). The length of the CDR3 is 14 residues. Germline V lookup: CDR1 SGHAT, CDR2 FQNNGV. V was cut by 1 base and J by 10 bases, with 14 bases left in between. The CDR3 nucleotides are TGTGCCAGCAGCTTAGGGCAGGGGAGAGGACCCCAGCATTTT. This encodes CASSLGQGRGPQHF.

The sample holds one count of this clone. The chain couples TRBV7-2 to TRBJ1-2; 9 nucleotides line up with TRBD1. This CDR3 has 16 amino acids. Germline V lookup: CDR1 SGHTA, CDR2 FQGNSA. Germline trimming cut 5 bases from V and 7 bases from J; bases unmatched to any gene: 14. CDR3 loop: CASSPTRTGGESGYTF. The CDR3, as DNA: TGTGCCAGCAGCCCTACCCGTACAGGGGGCGAGAGTGGCTACACCTTC.

The chain joins TRBV9 to TRBJ1-1; D might be TRBD1 (6 bases). The germline V gene encodes CDR1 SGDLS and CDR2 YYNGEE. V lost 3 bases and J lost 8, with 11 bases in between. CDR3 length equals 12 residues. The CDR3 sequence: CASSETGLEAFF. The CDR3, as DNA: TGTGCCAGCAGCGAAACAGGGTTAGAAGCTTTCTTT.

This chain connects TRBV7-8 to TRBJ1-6; possibly TRBD1 for D (5 bases). From germline, CDR1 is SGHVS and CDR2 FQNEAQ. The CDR3 has 16 amino acids. The V gene lost 3 bases and the J gene lost 7 bases, with 16 bases spanning the gap. The CDR3 region is CASSLSSAGPNSPLHF. The CDR3 DNA sequence: TGTGCCAGCAGCTTGTCTTCGGCGGGGCCCAATTCACCCCTCCACTTT.

This clone was seen more than once but under ten times. This rearrangement joins TRBV15 to TRBJ1-1, with no clear D. Deletions cut 1 base from V and 0 bases from J, with 9 bases between. The CDR3 loop spans 15 amino acids. Germline V gene data show CDR1 as LNHNV and CDR2 as YYDKDF (reference sequence). CDR3 nucleotide sequence: TGTGCCACCAGCAGAGTCACGGGGATGAACACTGAAGCTTTCTTT. This encodes CATSRVTGMNTEAFF.

The gene calls are TRBV19 and TRBJ1-2, with 8 bases fitting TRBD1. From germline, CDR1 is LNHDA and CDR2 SQIVND (reference sequence). After removal of 7 bases from V and 8 bases from J, the junction contained 6 bases not matched to a gene. CDR3 length: 12 amino acids. CDR3 DNA: TGTGCCAGTACCCGGACAGGGTACGGCTACACCTTC. Its translation: CASTRTGYGYTF.

The chain combines TRBV28 with TRBJ1-2, with a possible D match to TRBD1 (5 bases). V lost 7 bases and J 8 bases, leaving 14 bases between the germline ends. The V gene's germline CDR1 is MDHEN and CDR2 SYDVKM. CDR3 length: 12 amino acids. This chain's CDR3 is CASTIPGIGYTF. The CDR3 DNA sequence: TGTGCCAGCACCATACCAGGGATCGGCTACACCTTC.

This clone was detected only a few times. The J gene is TRBJ2-2, the V gene TRBV5-6; 9 bases map to TRBD1. J lost 3 bases, V lost 4 bases, and 7 bases had no gene match. This CDR3 is built from 16 residues. Germline CDR1 reads SGHDT; CDR2 reads YYEEEE. CDR3 bases: TGTGCCAGCAGCCGACTCCGGGACAGGGACACCGGGGAGCTGTTTTTT. Translating gives CASSRLRDRDTGELFF.

The rearrangement uses TRBV11-2 and TRBJ1-1, with unresolved D. Trimming shortened V by 2 bases and J by 5 bases, and 9 bases separated the two germline ends. The germline V gene has CDR1 SGHAT and CDR2 FQNNGV. The CDR3 is 13 residues long. The CDR3 protein is CASSLSEGTEAFF. Here the CDR3 DNA reads TGTGCCAGCAGCTTATCAGAAGGAACTGAAGCTTTCTTT. Together with reference TRBV11-2 and TRBJ1-1, the CDR3 gives the full variable domain: EAGVAQSPRYKIIEKRQSVAFWCNPISGHATLYWYQQILGQGPKLLIQFQNNGVVDDSQLPKDRFSAERLKGVDSTLKIQPAKLEDSAVYLCASSLSEGTEAFFGQGTRLTVV.

This sequence joins TRBV6-5 and TRBJ1-2, with TRBD1 matching over 8 bases. Trimming cost V 0 bases and J 7 bases; bases outside gene matches: 10. The CDR3 has 16 amino acids. The germline V gene has CDR1 MNHEY and CDR2 SVGAGI. The CDR3 region is CASSYSVQGAISGYTF. The CDR3 DNA reads TGTGCCAGCAGTTACTCCGTCCAGGGGGCTATTTCTGGCTACACCTTC.

The V call is TRBV7-2, the J call TRBJ2-5; no firm D call. Germline CDR1 SGHTA, CDR2 FQGNSA. With 1 base removed from V and 11 bases from J, the gap between germline ends came to 5 bases. The length of the CDR3 is 10 residues. The DNA for the CDR3 is TGTGCCAGCAGCTTAGGAGAGCAGTACTTC. This sequence encodes CASSLGEQYF.

The chain employs TRBV7-9 and TRBJ1-2, with a tentative D call TRBD1 (5 bases). The CDR3 runs 14 residues. From germline, CDR1 is SEHNR and CDR2 FQNEAQ (reference sequence). V was cut by 2 bases and J by 3 bases, with 10 bases left in between. CDR3 sequence reads: CASSLSGGDYGYTF. As DNA, the CDR3 is TGTGCCAGCAGCTTATCTGGGGGGGACTATGGCTACACCTTC.

The rearrangement joins TRBV12-2 to TRBJ1-5. TRBV12-2 is tagged as a pseudogene. This CDR3 is built from 15 residues. CDR3 coding DNA: TGTGCAAGTCGCTTTGAAGACCCCAAGGGTCAGCCCCAGCATTTT. Its translation: CASRFEDPKGQPQHF.

This clone was counted once. The V call is TRBV5-1, the J call TRBJ2-3; D uncertain. V lost 0 bases, J lost 6 bases, and 8 bases lay in between. Germline CDR1 SGHRS, CDR2 YFSETQ. There are 13 residues in the CDR3. The CDR3 coding sequence is TGCGCCAGCAGCTTGGTGGTCAAGGATACGCAGTATTTT. Residues: CASSLVVKDTQYF.

CDR3 in DNA: TGTGCCAGCAGCTTATACGAGATGAACACTGAAGCTTTCTTT. Residues: CASSLYEMNTEAFF. The chain combines TRBV7-6 with TRBJ1-1; D uncertain. The CDR3 length is 14 residues. Looked up from germline, CDR1 is SGHVS and CDR2 is FNYEAQ. Trimming pared 2 bases from V and 0 bases from J, leaving 7 bases between. Full variable domain (missing parts from reference TRBV7-6 and TRBJ1-1): GAGVSQSPRYKVTKRGQDVALRCDPISGHVSLYWYRQALGQGPEFLTYFNYEAQQDKSGLPNDRFSAERPEGSISTLTIQRTEQRDSAMYRCASSLYEMNTEAFFGQGTRLTVV.

This clone has a single count. V is TRBV6-1 and J is TRBJ2-5; perhaps TRBD2 as D (5 bases). CDR3 length: 13 amino acids. From germline, CDR1 is MNHNS and CDR2 SASEGT. V dropped 4 bases and J dropped 4 bases, with 10 bases sitting between them. The CDR3 sequence is CASSADWRETQYF. In DNA form, the CDR3 reads TGTGCCAGCAGTGCGGACTGGCGAGAGACCCAGTACTTC.

V usage is TRBV27 and J usage is TRBJ1-6; D not certain. Trimming removed 5 bases from V and 9 bases from J, with 17 bases in between. Germline V gene data show CDR1 as MNHEY and CDR2 as SMNVEV (reference sequence). This CDR3 spans 15 amino acids. The chain's CDR3 is CASSRAGRIGSPLHF. CDR3 sequence (DNA): TGTGCCAGCAGTCGAGCCGGGAGAATAGGTTCACCCCTCCACTTT.

In its sample, this clone was seen a few times. The junction departs from the called germline gene at one end, perhaps through a read error. The chain carries TRBV13 and TRBJ1-2, with D perhaps matching TRBD1 (5 bases). The V gene's germline CDR1 is PRHDT and CDR2 FYEKMQ (reference sequence). This CDR3 comprises 15 residues. This CDR3 is CAPSSGPGGGYGYTF. The DNA for the CDR3 is TGCGCCCCCAGCTCGGGACCGGGGGGGGGCTATGGCTACACCTTC.

The chain carries TRBV25-1 and TRBJ1-4; D gene ambiguous. Germline loops: CDR1 MGHDK, CDR2 SYGVNS. The CDR3 runs to 13 residues. V lost 10 bases, J lost 10 bases, and 19 bases lay in between. CDR3 DNA: TGTGCCATCCTTTCCAGGATAGGGATAAAACTGTTTTTT. Translated: CAILSRIGIKLFF.

This clone was found once. J is TRBJ1-1 and V is TRBV13; no reliable D call. V was pared by 5 bases and J by 5 bases, with 9 bases between. Germline CDR1 is PRHDT and CDR2 is FYEKMQ (reference sequence). The CDR3 totals 12 residues. DNA for the CDR3: TGTGCCAGCAGCGTGGATGCAACTGAAGCTTTCTTT. The encoded protein is CASSVDATEAFF.

The rearrangement links TRBV7-2 to TRBJ2-1, with 8 bases fitting TRBD1. Germline-derived CDR1 and CDR2 are SGHTA and FQGNSA. This CDR3 has 16 amino acids. The J segment lost 6 bases and the V segment lost 2 bases, leaving 9 bases of the junction unmatched. DNA for the CDR3: TGTGCCAGCAGCTTATCTGGGCAGGGGGCTCCCAATGAGCAGTTCTTC. Encoded protein: CASSLSGQGAPNEQFF.